Following are 15 T cell receptor beta chains from one sample sequenced in a study of T cell repertoires in cytomegalovirus infection. TCRdb processed the reads anew with MiXCR; each CDR3 protein has one entry. Of about 740,000 distinct CDR3 sequences in the sample, approximately 34% were seen once. Source material: PBMCs. The receptors shown here come from a human donor in good health (CMV status not recorded). Some clones in this sample may be carry-over from other donors' samples.

This chain uses TRBV29-1 with TRBJ1-1, with TRBD1 as a possible D gene (5 bases). This CDR3 comprises 14 residues. Germline V gives CDR1 SQVTM, CDR2 ANQGSEA. Trimming pared 4 bases from V and 0 bases from J, leaving 12 bases between. CDR3 nucleotide sequence: TGCAGCGTTGGTGGGCAGGGTATGAACACTGAAGCTTTCTTT. It yields the protein CSVGGQGMNTEAFF.

The chain has TRBV5-1 and TRBJ1-5, with D possibly being TRBD1 (5 bases). The CDR3 is 18 amino acids. Germline CDR1 is SGHRS and CDR2 is YFSETQ. The V end was cut by 3 bases, the J end by 0 bases, with 19 bases between. CDR3 DNA sequence: TGCGCCAGCAGCTCCACGACGACAGCGGGGGATAGCAATCAGCCCCAGCATTTT. Translation: CASSSTTTAGDSNQPQHF.

The chain recombines TRBV7-8 with TRBJ1-1; D uncertain. The CDR3 totals 11 residues. The germline gives CDR1 SGHVS, CDR2 FQNEAQ. Trimming took off 1 base at V and 11 bases at J, with 8 bases between the two ends. The CDR3 reads CASSLGAGAFF. In DNA, the CDR3 is TGTGCCAGCAGCTTAGGGGCGGGCGCTTTCTTT.

The chain uses TRBV6-2 or TRBV6-3 and TRBJ1-5; D unclear. The CDR3 runs to 13 residues. Germline loops: CDR1 MNHEY, CDR2 SVGEGT. The ends were cut back, 7 bases at V and 5 bases at J, with 12 bases in the middle. The CDR3 DNA sequence: TGTGCCAGCAACCCACGGGTGCATCAGCCCCAGCATTTT. This codes for CASNPRVHQPQHF.

This clonotype was seen more than once but under ten times. This chain uses TRBV12-3 or TRBV12-4 with TRBJ2-7; TRBD1 agrees at 7 bases. This CDR3 spans 13 amino acids. The junction had 6 bases not matched to a gene; V was cut back by 6 bases and J by 4 bases. This CDR3 is CASRRTGAYEQYF. CDR3 in DNA: TGTGCCAGCAGGAGGACAGGCGCTTACGAGCAGTACTTC.

This chain links TRBV2 with TRBJ2-3; 7 bases are a match to TRBD2. V was pared by 7 bases and J by 0 bases, with 16 bases of the junction left unmatched. There are 18 residues in the CDR3. Looked up from germline, CDR1 is SNHLY and CDR2 is FYNNEI. CDR3 bases: TGTGCCAGCACCGAGGCGCCCCTCGGGGGAGGGAGCACAGATACGCAGTATTTT. It specifies CASTEAPLGGGSTDTQYF.

This clonotype was seen only a few times. The J gene is TRBJ2-4, the V gene TRBV7-2, with D unresolved. From germline, CDR1 is SGHTA and CDR2 FQGNSA. This CDR3 is 17 amino acids long. V lost 2 bases and J 0 bases, leaving 14 bases between the germline ends. CDR3 nucleotide sequence: TGTGCCAGCAGCTTACGCGACCTTAAGTTAGCCAAAAACATTCAGTACTTC. It specifies CASSLRDLKLAKNIQYF.

The chain uses TRBV5-1 and TRBJ1-1; 11 bases align to TRBD1. After removal of 0 bases from V and 0 bases from J, the junction contained 4 bases not matched to a gene. The CDR3 totals 17 residues. CDR1 SGHRS and CDR2 YFSETQ come from the germline V gene. CDR3 nucleotides: TGCGCCAGCAGCTTGGCAGGACAGGGGGCCCTGAACACTGAAGCTTTCTTT. Its protein product is CASSLAGQGALNTEAFF.

This clonotype was found once. This chain joins TRBV7-6 and TRBJ2-2; D possibly uses TRBD1 or TRBD2 (6 bases each). Germline lookup yields CDR1 SGHVS and CDR2 FNYEAQ. The CDR3 loop spans 17 amino acids. Trimming left V 1 base short and J 3 bases short, with 15 bases between. CDR3 loop: CASSLEYGGHDTGELFF. The CDR3 nucleotides are TGTGCCAGCAGCTTAGAGTACGGGGGCCATGACACCGGGGAGCTGTTTTTT. Full variable domain (rest looked up from reference TRBV7-6 and TRBJ2-2): GAGVSQSPRYKVTKRGQDVALRCDPISGHVSLYWYRQALGQGPEFLTYFNYEAQQDKSGLPNDRFSAERPEGSISTLTIQRTEQRDSAMYRCASSLEYGGHDTGELFFGEGSRLTVL.

This clonotype came up a few times. This rearrangement joins TRBV28 to TRBJ1-4; D unresolved. The CDR3 is 14 residues long. Germline CDR1 is MDHEN and CDR2 is SYDVKM. Trimming removed 6 bases from V and 6 bases from J, with 14 bases in between. In DNA, the CDR3 is TGTGCCAGCAGCCCATCCGGGGTGGATGAAAAACTGTTTTTT. Translating gives CASSPSGVDEKLFF.

The chain recombines TRBV7-9 with TRBJ2-5; a possible D gene is TRBD2 (6 bases). The CDR3 consists of 14 residues. Looked up from germline, CDR1 is SEHNR and CDR2 is FQNEAQ (reference sequence). V lost 7 bases and J 0 bases, leaving 12 bases between the germline ends. CDR3 residues: CASKSREYQETQYF. Written as DNA, the CDR3 is TGTGCCAGCAAGTCACGGGAGTACCAAGAGACCCAGTACTTC.

The chain recombines TRBV19 with TRBJ1-1; D unresolved. V was pared by 3 bases and J by 1 base, with 9 bases between. This CDR3 contains 14 residues. CDR1 is LNHDA, CDR2 SQIVND, per germline (reference sequence). The chain's CDR3 is CASSIFGRNTEAFF. CDR3 in DNA: TGTGCCAGTAGTATTTTTGGTAGGAACACTGAAGCTTTCTTT.

This clonotype occurred a few times. J is TRBJ2-3 and V is TRBV20-1; 7 nucleotides agree with TRBD1. The CDR3 has 11 amino acids. Germline V CDR1 and CDR2: DFQATT, SNEGSKA (reference sequence). The junction had 5 bases not matched to a gene; V was cut back by 6 bases and J by 8 bases. As DNA, the CDR3 is TGCAGTGCATCCTCAGGGGGTACGCAGTATTTT. Its translation is CSASSGGTQYF.

The V call is TRBV27, the J call TRBJ1-6, with a tentative D call TRBD1 (6 bases). Germline V gene data show CDR1 as MNHEY and CDR2 as SMNVEV (reference sequence). Deletions cut 6 bases from V and 7 bases from J, with 16 bases between. The CDR3 contains 15 residues. CDR3 residues: CASRPNAGENSPLHF. Here the CDR3 DNA reads TGTGCCAGCAGGCCAAACGCAGGGGAAAATTCACCCCTCCACTTT.

This clonotype was seen repeatedly, ten times or more. The chain couples TRBV7-9 to TRBJ2-7; TRBD1 matches at 8 bases. Germline trimming cut 2 bases from V and 11 bases from J; bases unmatched to any gene: 5. Germline V gives CDR1 SEHNR, CDR2 FQNEAQ (reference sequence). This CDR3 spans 12 amino acids. The CDR3 sequence: CASSLRETGEYF. The CDR3 DNA reads as TGTGCCAGCAGCTTACGTGAGACAGGGGAGTACTTC.